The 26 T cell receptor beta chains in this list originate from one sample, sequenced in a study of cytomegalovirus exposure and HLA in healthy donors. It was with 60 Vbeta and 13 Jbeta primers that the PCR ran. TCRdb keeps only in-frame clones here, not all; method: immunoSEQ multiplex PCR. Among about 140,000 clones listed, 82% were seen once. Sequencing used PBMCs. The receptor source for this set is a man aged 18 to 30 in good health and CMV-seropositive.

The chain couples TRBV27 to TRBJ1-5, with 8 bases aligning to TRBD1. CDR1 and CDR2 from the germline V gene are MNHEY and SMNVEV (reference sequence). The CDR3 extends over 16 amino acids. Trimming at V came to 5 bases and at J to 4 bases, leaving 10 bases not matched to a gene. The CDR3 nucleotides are TGTGCCAGCAGTCGTTGGGGGACAGGCTTTAATCAGCCCCAGCATTTT. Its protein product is CASSRWGTGFNQPQHF.

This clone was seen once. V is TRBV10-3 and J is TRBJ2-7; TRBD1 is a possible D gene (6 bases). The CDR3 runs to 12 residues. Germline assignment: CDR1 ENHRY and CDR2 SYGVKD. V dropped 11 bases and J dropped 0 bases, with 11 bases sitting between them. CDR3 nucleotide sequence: TGTGCCGTACGGACAGCCTCCTACGAGCAGTACTTC. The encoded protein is CAVRTASYEQYF.

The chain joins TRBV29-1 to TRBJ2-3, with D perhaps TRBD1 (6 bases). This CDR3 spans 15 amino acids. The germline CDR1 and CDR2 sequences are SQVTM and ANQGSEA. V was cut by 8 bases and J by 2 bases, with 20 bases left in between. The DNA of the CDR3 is TGCAGCTCTAGTGGCGACAGGACCCCCACAGATACGCAGTATTTT. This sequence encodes CSSSGDRTPTDTQYF.

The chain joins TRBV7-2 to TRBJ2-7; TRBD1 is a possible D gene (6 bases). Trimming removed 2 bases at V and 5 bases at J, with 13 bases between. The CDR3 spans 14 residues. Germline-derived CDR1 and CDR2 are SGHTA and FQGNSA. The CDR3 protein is CASSLSQGINEQYF. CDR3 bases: TGTGCCAGCAGCTTAAGTCAGGGGATCAACGAGCAGTACTTC. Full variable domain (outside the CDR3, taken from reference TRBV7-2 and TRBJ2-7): GAGVSQSPSNKVTEKGKDVELRCDPISGHTALYWYRQSLGQGLEFLIYFQGNSAPDKSGLPSDRFSAERTGGSVSTLTIQRTQQEDSAVYLCASSLSQGINEQYFGPGTRLTVT.

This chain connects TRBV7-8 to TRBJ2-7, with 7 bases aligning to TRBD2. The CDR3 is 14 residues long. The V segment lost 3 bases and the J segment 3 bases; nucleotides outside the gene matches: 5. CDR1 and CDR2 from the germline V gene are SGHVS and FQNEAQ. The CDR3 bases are TGTGCCAGCAGCTTGGGGGAGGGCCTCTACGAGCAGTACTTC. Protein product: CASSLGEGLYEQYF.

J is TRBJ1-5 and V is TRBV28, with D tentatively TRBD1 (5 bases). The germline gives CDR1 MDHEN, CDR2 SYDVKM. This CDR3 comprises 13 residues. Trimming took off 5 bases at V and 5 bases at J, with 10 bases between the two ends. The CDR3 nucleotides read TGTGCCAGCAGTCTCCGGACATATCAGCCCCAGCATTTT. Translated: CASSLRTYQPQHF.

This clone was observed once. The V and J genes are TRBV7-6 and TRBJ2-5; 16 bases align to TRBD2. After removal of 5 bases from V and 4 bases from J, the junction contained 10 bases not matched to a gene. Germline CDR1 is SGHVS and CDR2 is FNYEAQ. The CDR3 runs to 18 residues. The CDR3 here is CASSTNPGTSGRGETQYF. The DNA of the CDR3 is TGTGCCAGCAGCACCAATCCCGGGACTAGCGGGAGGGGAGAGACCCAGTACTTC.

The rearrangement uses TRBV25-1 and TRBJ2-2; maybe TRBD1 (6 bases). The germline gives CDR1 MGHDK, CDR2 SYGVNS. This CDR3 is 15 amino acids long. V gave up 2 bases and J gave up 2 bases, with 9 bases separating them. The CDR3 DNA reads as TGTGCCAGCAGTGAACCGGGACACAACACCGGGGAGCTGTTTTTT. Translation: CASSEPGHNTGELFF.

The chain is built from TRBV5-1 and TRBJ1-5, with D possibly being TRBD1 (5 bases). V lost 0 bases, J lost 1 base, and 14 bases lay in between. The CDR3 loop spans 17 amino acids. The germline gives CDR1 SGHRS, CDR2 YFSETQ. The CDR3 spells CASSLGGLLDSNQPQHF. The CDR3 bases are TGCGCCAGCAGCTTGGGGGGCCTGCTGGACAGCAATCAGCCCCAGCATTTT.

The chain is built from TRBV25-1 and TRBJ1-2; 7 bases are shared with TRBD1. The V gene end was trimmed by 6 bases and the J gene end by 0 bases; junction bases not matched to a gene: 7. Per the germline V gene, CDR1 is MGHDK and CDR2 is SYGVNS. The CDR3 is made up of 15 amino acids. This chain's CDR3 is CASSPRDRANYGYTF. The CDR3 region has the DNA TGTGCCAGCAGCCCTAGGGACAGAGCTAACTATGGCTACACCTTC.

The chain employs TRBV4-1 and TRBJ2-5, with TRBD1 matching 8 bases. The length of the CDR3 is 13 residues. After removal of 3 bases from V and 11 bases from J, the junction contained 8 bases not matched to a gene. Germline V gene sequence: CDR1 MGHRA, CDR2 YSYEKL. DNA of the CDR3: TGCGCCAGCAGCCAGATGGACAGGGTTGAGCAGTACTTC. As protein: CASSQMDRVEQYF.

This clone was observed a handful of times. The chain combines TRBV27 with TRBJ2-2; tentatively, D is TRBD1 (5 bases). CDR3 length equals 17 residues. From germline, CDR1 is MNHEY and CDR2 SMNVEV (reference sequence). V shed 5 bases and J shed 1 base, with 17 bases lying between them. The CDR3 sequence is CASSLDASGMNTGELFF. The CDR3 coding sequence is TGTGCCAGCAGTCTTGACGCCTCAGGGATGAACACCGGGGAGCTGTTTTTT.

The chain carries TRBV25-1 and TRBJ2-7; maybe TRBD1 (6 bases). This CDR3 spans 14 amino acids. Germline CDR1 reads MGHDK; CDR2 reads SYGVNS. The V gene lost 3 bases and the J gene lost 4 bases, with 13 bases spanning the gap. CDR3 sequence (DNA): TGTGCCAGCAGTGACGTCCCAGGGGCTTACGAGCAGTACTTC. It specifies CASSDVPGAYEQYF.

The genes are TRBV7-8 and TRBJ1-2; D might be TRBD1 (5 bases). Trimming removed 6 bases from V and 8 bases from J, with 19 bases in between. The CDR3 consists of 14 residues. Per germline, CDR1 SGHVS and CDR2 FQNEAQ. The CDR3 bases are TGTGCCAGCAGTTATAAAAAGGACATCTCCGGCTACACCTTC. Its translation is CASSYKKDISGYTF.

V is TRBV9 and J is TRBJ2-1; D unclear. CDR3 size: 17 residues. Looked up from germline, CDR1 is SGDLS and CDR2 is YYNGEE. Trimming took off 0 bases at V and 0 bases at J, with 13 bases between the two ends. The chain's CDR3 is CASSVEPYLSSYNEQFF. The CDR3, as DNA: TGTGCCAGCAGCGTAGAGCCCTACCTGAGCTCCTACAATGAGCAGTTCTTC.

CDR3 loop: CASSSIRDSAYEQYF. The CDR3 DNA sequence: TGTGCCAGCAGTTCCATCCGGGACAGCGCTTACGAGCAGTACTTC. This chain uses TRBV6-5 with TRBJ2-7; TRBD1 matches at 7 bases. Germline V gene sequence: CDR1 MNHEY, CDR2 SVGAGI. J gave up 4 bases and V 4 bases, and 10 bases lay outside the gene matches. This CDR3 has 15 residues.

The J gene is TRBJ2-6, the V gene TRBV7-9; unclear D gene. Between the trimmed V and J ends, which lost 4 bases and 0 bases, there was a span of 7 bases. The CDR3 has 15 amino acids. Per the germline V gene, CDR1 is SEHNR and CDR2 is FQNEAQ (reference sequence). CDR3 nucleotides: TGTGCCAGCAGCTCCTCTTACTCTGGGGCCAACGTCCTGACTTTC. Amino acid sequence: CASSSSYSGANVLTF.

CDR3 nucleotides: TGTGCCAGCAGCTTAGAGGCAGTTCCAGGGGAGACCCAGTACTTC. Its protein is CASSLEAVPGETQYF. The chain couples TRBV11-2 to TRBJ2-5, with D perhaps matching TRBD1 (5 bases). Trimming cost V 0 bases and J 5 bases, with 13 bases left between them. Germline V gene data show CDR1 as SGHAT and CDR2 as FQNNGV. CDR3 size: 15 residues. The variable domain in full, with the rest retrieved from reference TRBV11-2 and TRBJ2-5, is EAGVAQSPRYKIIEKRQSVAFWCNPISGHATLYWYQQILGQGPKLLIQFQNNGVVDDSQLPKDRFSAERLKGVDSTLKIQPAKLEDSAVYLCASSLEAVPGETQYFGPGTRLLVL.

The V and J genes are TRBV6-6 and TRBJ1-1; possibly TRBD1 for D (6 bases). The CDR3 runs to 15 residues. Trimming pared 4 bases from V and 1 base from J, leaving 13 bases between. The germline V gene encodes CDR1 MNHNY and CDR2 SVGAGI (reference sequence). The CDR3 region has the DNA TGTGCCAGCAGTTCGCCGGGACAAGAGAACACTGAAGCTTTCTTT. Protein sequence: CASSSPGQENTEAFF.

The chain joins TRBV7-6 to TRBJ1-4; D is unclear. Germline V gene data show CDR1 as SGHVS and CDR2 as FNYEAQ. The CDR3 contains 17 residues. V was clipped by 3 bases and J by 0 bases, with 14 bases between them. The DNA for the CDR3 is TGTGCCAGCAGCTTCACAGCCTTACGATCAACTAATGAAAAACTGTTTTTT. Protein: CASSFTALRSTNEKLFF.

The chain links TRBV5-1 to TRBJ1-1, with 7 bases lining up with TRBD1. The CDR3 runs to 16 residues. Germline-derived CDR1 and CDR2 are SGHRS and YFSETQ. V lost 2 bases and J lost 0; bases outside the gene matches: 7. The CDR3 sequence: CASSLDRDRLNTEAFF. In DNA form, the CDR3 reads TGCGCCAGCAGCTTAGACCGGGACAGATTGAACACTGAAGCTTTCTTT. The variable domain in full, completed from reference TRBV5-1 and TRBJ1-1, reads KAGVTQTPRYLIKTRGQQVTLSCSPISGHRSVSWYQQTPGQGLQFLFEYFSETQRNKGNFPGRFSGRQFSNSRSEMNVSTLELGDSALYLCASSLDRDRLNTEAFFGQGTRLTVV.

CDR3: CASSLVTGSYEQYF. The CDR3 nucleotides are TGTGCCAGCAGTTTAGTGACAGGTTCCTACGAGCAGTACTTC. The chain employs TRBV27 and TRBJ2-7; a possible D gene is TRBD1 (6 bases). Trimming shortened V by 2 bases and J by 1 base, and 9 bases separated the two germline ends. CDR3 length: 14 amino acids. CDR1 MNHEY and CDR2 SMNVEV come from the germline V gene (reference sequence).

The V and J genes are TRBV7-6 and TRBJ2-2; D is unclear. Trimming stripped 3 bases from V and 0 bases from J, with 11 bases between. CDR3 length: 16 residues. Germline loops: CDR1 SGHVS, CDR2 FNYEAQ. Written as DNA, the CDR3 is TGTGCCAGCAGCTTCTCTTCTTATGCGAACACCGGGGAGCTGTTTTTT. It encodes CASSFSSYANTGELFF.

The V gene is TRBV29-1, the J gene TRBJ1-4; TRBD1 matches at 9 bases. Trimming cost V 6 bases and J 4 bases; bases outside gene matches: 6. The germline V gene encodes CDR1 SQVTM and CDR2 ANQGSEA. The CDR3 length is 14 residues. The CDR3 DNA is TGCAGCGTGCCCGGACAGGGGAGTAATGAAAAACTGTTTTTT. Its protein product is CSVPGQGSNEKLFF.

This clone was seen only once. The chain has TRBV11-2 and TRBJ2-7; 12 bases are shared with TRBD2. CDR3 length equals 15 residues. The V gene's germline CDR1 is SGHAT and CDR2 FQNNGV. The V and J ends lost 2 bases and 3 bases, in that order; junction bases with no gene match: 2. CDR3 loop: CASSLRLAGVYEQYF. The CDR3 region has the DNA TGTGCCAGCAGCTTAAGACTAGCGGGGGTCTACGAGCAGTACTTC.

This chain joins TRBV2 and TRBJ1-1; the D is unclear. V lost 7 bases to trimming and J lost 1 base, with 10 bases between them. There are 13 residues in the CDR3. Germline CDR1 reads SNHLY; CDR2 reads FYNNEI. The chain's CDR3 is CASMEVGNTEAFF. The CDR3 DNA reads TGTGCCAGCATGGAGGTTGGGAACACTGAAGCTTTCTTT.